This T cell receptor beta chain is from a study of Ad26.COV2.S vaccination and SARS-CoV-2 variants. About the study: Ad26.COV2.S was injected intramuscularly once or twice, 56 days apart. Study-wide points: Vaccinees displayed broader spike-specific TCR repertoires than placebo recipients. Reports say spike-specific CD8+ and CD4+ T cell responses covered substantial breadth after vaccination.

Noted treatment: about 20 received Ad26.COV2.S at low or high dose, single or two shots; about five received placebo; per-sample allocation not given. Sampling occurred on day 63 after the first vaccine or placebo injection. The V gene's germline CDR1 is SGHNT and CDR2 YENEEA. The CDR3 length is 14 residues. The V and J ends lost 2 bases and 2 bases respectively, with 10 bases between them. Regarding this clone: Antigen specificity is unknown.

Here immunoSEQ multiplex PCR was the method, and the copy in TCRdb shows in-frame clones only, minus some. The sample shows around 250,000 clones, roughly 85% of them seen only once. The source of this sequence is a person between 18 and 65 years old who received the Ad26.COV2.S COVID-19 vaccine or a placebo. The rearrangement uses TRBV11-3 and TRBJ2-7; D gene uncertain. The material was peripheral blood, obtained in a trial of Ad26.COV2.S vaccine versus placebo. CDR3 nucleotide sequence: TGTGCCAGCAGCTTACGCCCAGGAACCTACGAGCAGTACGTC. Translation gives CASSLRPGTYEQYV.